Below are 17 T cell receptor beta chains sequenced from a single sample in a study of blood T cell repertoires in COVID-19. Only in-frame clones appear in the TCRdb table, and some are missing; sequencing was by immunoSEQ multiplex PCR. The data show around 65,000 clones, with 76% seen just once and about 6.4% held by the top ten. The source material was peripheral blood. The receptors were sampled from a woman between 45 and 65 years old with active or convalescent COVID-19.

The V call is TRBV2, the J call TRBJ1-2; no clear D. Germline CDR1 and CDR2: SNHLY and FYNNEI. The V and J ends lost 7 bases and 12 bases respectively, with 18 bases between them. The CDR3 loop spans 12 amino acids. CDR3 amino acids: CASTTDSGWDTF. The CDR3 DNA reads TGTGCCAGCACTACTGATTCCGGGTGGGACACCTTC.

A single count supports this clone. This same CDR3 is encoded by further DNA sequences in the sample. V gene TRBV6-5 combines with J gene TRBJ2-2; 7 bases are a match to TRBD1. From germline, CDR1 is MNHEY and CDR2 SVGAGI. The J segment lost 6 bases and the V segment lost 0 bases, leaving 1 base of the junction unmatched. CDR3 length equals 14 residues. As DNA, the CDR3 is TGTGCCAGCAGTTACTCGCAGGGGGCCGGGGAGCTGTTTTTT. Translated, it gives CASSYSQGAGELFF.

By share, this clone counts as medium-sized. This chain's CDR3 is CASWGDIAGGVRYNEQFF. CDR3 DNA: TGTGCCAGCTGGGGGGATATAGCGGGAGGGGTACGCTACAATGAGCAGTTCTTC. The chain couples TRBV2 to TRBJ2-1; 11 nucleotides match TRBD2. The V and J ends lost 8 bases and 3 bases, in that order; junction bases with no gene match: 15. Germline loops: CDR1 SNHLY, CDR2 FYNNEI. This CDR3 region has 18 residues.

The genes are TRBV7-8 and TRBJ1-1; weak D call: TRBD1 (5 bases). V was cut by 2 bases and J by 0 bases, with 13 bases left in between. Germline-derived CDR1 and CDR2 are SGHVS and FQNEAQ. The CDR3 has 16 amino acids. DNA of the CDR3: TGTGCCAGCAGCTTACCTAGACAGCTACTGAACACTGAAGCTTTCTTT. Its translation is CASSLPRQLLNTEAFF.

The J gene is TRBJ1-1, the V gene TRBV4-2, with TRBD1 identical over 10 bases. Germline trimming cut 4 bases from V and 6 bases from J; bases unmatched to any gene: 2. The CDR3 covers 13 residues. Germline CDR1 is LGHNA and CDR2 is YNFKEQ. The CDR3 DNA follows: TGTGCCAGCAGCCGCGGACAGGGGGCTGAAGCTTTCTTT. Translation gives CASSRGQGAEAFF.

Regarding this clone: Relative to the germline gene, one junction end is altered; a read error may explain this. The rearrangement links TRBV6-5 to TRBJ1-2; tentatively, D is TRBD1 (5 bases). This CDR3 has 13 amino acids. Germline CDR1 MNHEY, CDR2 SVGAGI. CDR3 protein: CATSRREGGGYTF. The DNA for the CDR3 is TGTGCCACCAGTCGCAGGGAAGGTGGTGGCTACACCTTC.

The genes are TRBV7-3 and TRBJ2-2; TRBD2 matches 7 bases. The CDR3 spans 16 residues. Germline V gene lookup returns CDR1 SGHTA and CDR2 FQGTGA. J was trimmed by 4 bases and V by 1 base; bases with no gene match: 6. The CDR3 region is CASSLRMGGSTGELFF. CDR3 nucleotide sequence: TGTGCCAGCAGCTTAAGAATGGGCGGGAGCACCGGGGAGCTGTTTTTT.

The chain employs TRBV7-2 and TRBJ2-3, with D unresolved. Looked up from germline, CDR1 is SGHTA and CDR2 is FQGNSA. The CDR3 length is 14 residues. Trimming stripped 6 bases from V and 4 bases from J, with 14 bases between. Here the CDR3 DNA reads TGTGCCAGCAGTCGGTCGGAGTTGGCAGATACGCAGTATTTT. The encoded protein is CASSRSELADTQYF.

The sample holds one count of this clone. CDR3 amino acids: CSAIEAGQHREQYF. The CDR3, as DNA: TGCAGCGCCATAGAGGCGGGTCAACATCGCGAGCAGTACTTC. The V call is TRBV29-1, the J call TRBJ2-7, with a weak D call TRBD2 (5 bases). The CDR3 extends over 14 amino acids. CDR1 is SQVTM and CDR2 is ANQGSEA in the germline V gene. Trimming removed 7 bases at V and 6 bases at J, with 22 bases between.

V gene TRBV2 combines with J gene TRBJ2-3, with D perhaps matching TRBD1 (6 bases). V gave up 0 bases and J gave up 5 bases, with 9 bases separating them. The CDR3 runs 14 residues. The germline gives CDR1 SNHLY, CDR2 FYNNEI. In DNA form, the CDR3 reads TGTGCCAGCAGTGAAGCGACCAGGGGAGATACGCAGTATTTT. This sequence encodes CASSEATRGDTQYF.

CDR3 sequence reads: CASSPSSGSTEAFF. The CDR3 nucleotides read TGTGCCAGCAGCCCCAGTTCGGGATCCACTGAAGCTTTCTTT. The V gene is TRBV7-8, the J gene TRBJ1-1; no definite D call. The CDR3 is 14 amino acids. Germline values: CDR1 SGHVS, CDR2 FQNEAQ. Trimming removed 5 bases at V and 4 bases at J, with 14 bases between. Together with reference TRBV7-8 and TRBJ1-1, the CDR3 gives the full variable domain: GAGVSQSPRYKVAKRGQDVALRCDPISGHVSLFWYQQALGQGPEFLTYFQNEAQLDKSGLPSDRFFAERPEGSVSTLKIQRTQQEDSAVYLCASSPSSGSTEAFFGQGTRLTVV.

This chain connects TRBV23-1 to TRBJ1-6, with TRBD1 identical over 10 bases. TRBV23-1 has ORF status, its function being uncertain. J gave up 0 bases and V 10 bases, and 9 bases lay outside the gene matches. CDR3 length: 17 residues. DNA of the CDR3: TGCGCCACAAGGTTGGACAGGGGGTTCTCCTATAATTCACCCCTCCACTTT. Its protein product is CATRLDRGFSYNSPLHF.

The J gene is TRBJ2-5, the V gene TRBV24-1, with unresolved D. V was trimmed by 0 bases and J by 1 base, leaving 8 bases between them. Looked up from germline, CDR1 is KGHDR and CDR2 is SFDVKD. The CDR3 is made up of 15 amino acids. The CDR3 sequence is CATSDLSGFQETQYF. The CDR3 region has the DNA TGTGCCACCAGTGATTTGTCCGGGTTCCAAGAGACCCAGTACTTC.

Notes on this clone: A junction end diverges from the germline sequence, so it may reflect a read error. V is TRBV6-1 and J is TRBJ2-7, with TRBD1 identical over 12 bases. The CDR3 extends over 14 amino acids. CDR1 and CDR2 from the germline V gene are MNHNS and SASEGT. The CDR3: CASSEPQGTGGAGF. The DNA for the CDR3 is TGTGCCAGCAGTGAACCCCAGGGGACAGGGGGCGCAGGCTTC.

The J gene is TRBJ2-1, the V gene TRBV10-3; D possibly corresponds to TRBD2 (5 bases). Germline V gives CDR1 ENHRY, CDR2 SYGVKD. The CDR3 is made up of 13 amino acids. V was cut by 0 bases and J by 6 bases, with 6 bases left in between. The CDR3 sequence: CAISESLGNEQFF. CDR3 sequence (DNA): TGTGCCATCAGTGAGTCACTAGGCAATGAGCAGTTCTTC.

The genes are TRBV7-2 and TRBJ1-2, with D possibly TRBD1 on 6 matching bases. The CDR3 loop spans 15 amino acids. With 5 bases removed from V and 8 bases from J, the gap between germline ends came to 21 bases. Germline V gene data show CDR1 as SGHTA and CDR2 as FQGNSA. The CDR3 DNA sequence: TGTGCCAGCAGCGCCAATCGCGGGGGCGTAGGCGGCTACACCTTC. It translates to CASSANRGGVGGYTF.

V is TRBV30 and J is TRBJ1-5; D is undetermined. The germline V and J ends were trimmed by 2 bases and 2 bases, with 7 bases remaining between them. This CDR3 contains 13 residues. Germline V lookup: CDR1 GTSNPN, CDR2 SVGIG (reference sequence). CDR3 nucleotides: TGTGCCTGGAGTTGGGAGCGCAATCAGCCCCAGCATTTT. This sequence encodes CAWSWERNQPQHF.